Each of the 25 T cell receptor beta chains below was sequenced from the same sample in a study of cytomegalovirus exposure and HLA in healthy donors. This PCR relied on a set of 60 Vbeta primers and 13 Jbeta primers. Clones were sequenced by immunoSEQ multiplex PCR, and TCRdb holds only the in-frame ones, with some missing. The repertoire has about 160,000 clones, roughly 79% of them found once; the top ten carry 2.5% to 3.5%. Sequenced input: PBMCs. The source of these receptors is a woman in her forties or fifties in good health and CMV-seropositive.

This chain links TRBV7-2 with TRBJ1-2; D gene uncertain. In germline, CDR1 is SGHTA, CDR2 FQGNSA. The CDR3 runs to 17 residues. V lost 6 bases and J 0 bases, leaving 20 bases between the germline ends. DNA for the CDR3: TGTGCCAGCAGTTTACTCCCTTCACGCGAAGCTAACTATGGCTACACCTTC. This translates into CASSLLPSREANYGYTF.

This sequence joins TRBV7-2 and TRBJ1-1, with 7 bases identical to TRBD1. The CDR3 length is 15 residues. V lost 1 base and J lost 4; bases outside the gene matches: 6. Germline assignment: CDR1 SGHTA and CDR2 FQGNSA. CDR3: CASSLVLGQLTEAFF. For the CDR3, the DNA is TGTGCCAGCAGCTTAGTCTTGGGACAGCTCACTGAAGCTTTCTTT.

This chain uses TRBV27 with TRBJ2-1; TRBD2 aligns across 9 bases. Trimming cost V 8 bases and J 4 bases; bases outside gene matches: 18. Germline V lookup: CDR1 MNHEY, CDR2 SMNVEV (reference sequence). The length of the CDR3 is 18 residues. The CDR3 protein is CASSQAPAASGVYNEQFF. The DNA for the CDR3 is TGTGCCAGCTCACAAGCGCCGGCGGCTAGCGGGGTGTACAATGAGCAGTTCTTC.

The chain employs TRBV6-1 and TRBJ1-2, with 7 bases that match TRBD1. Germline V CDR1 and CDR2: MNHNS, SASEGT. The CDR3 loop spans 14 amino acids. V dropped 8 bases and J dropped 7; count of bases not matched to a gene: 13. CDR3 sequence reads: CASRPPGQRFGYTF. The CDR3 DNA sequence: TGTGCCAGCCGCCCCCCGGGACAGCGATTTGGCTACACCTTC.

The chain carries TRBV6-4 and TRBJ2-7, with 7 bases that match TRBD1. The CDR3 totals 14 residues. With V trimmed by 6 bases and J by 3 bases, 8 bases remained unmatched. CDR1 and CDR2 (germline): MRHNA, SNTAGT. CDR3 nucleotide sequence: TGTGCCAGCAGATTGGACAGGTATTTCTACGAGCAGTACTTC. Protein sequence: CASRLDRYFYEQYF.

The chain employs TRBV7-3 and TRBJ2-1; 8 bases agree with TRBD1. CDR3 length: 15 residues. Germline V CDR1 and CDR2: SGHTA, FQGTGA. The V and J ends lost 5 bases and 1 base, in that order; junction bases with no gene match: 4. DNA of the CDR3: TGTGCCAGCAGCCCTCGGACAGGGTCCTACAATGAGCAGTTCTTC. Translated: CASSPRTGSYNEQFF. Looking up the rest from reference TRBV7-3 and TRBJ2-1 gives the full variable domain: GAGVSQTPSNKVTEKGKYVELRCDPISGHTALYWYRQSLGQGPEFLIYFQGTGAADDSGLPNDRFFAVRPEGSVSTLKIQRTERGDSAVYLCASSPRTGSYNEQFFGPGTRLTVL.

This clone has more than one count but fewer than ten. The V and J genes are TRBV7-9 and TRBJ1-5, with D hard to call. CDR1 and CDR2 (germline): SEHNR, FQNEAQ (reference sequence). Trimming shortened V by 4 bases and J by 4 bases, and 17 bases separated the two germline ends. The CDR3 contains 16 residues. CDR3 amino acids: CASSSGVAVENQPQHF. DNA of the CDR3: TGTGCCAGCAGCTCCGGGGTCGCGGTAGAGAATCAGCCCCAGCATTTT.

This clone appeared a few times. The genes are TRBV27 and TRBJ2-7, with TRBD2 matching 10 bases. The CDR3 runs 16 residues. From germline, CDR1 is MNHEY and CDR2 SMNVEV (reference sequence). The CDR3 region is CATMDLAGAASYEQYF. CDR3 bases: TGTGCAACCATGGATCTAGCGGGAGCAGCGTCCTACGAGCAGTACTTC.

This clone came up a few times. In DNA form, the CDR3 reads TGTGCCAGCAGAACACTCACAGGGGCCGTCTATGGCTACACCTTC. The encoded protein is CASRTLTGAVYGYTF. The chain uses TRBV27 and TRBJ1-2; 7 bases fit TRBD1. V was clipped by 6 bases and J by 4 bases; unmatched bases: 11. CDR3 size: 15 residues. The germline V gene has CDR1 MNHEY and CDR2 SMNVEV (reference sequence).

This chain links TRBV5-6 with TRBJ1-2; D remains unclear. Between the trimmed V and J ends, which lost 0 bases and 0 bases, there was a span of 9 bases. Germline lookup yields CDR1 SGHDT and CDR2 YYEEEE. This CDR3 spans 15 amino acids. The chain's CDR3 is CASSLAPGSNYGYTF. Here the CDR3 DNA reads TGTGCCAGCAGCTTGGCCCCCGGTTCTAACTATGGCTACACCTTC.

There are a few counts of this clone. CDR3 protein: CASSDRTGVVGEKLFF. The CDR3 bases are TGTGCCAGCAGCGACAGGACAGGGGTAGTAGGTGAAAAACTGTTTTTT. V is TRBV7-2 and J is TRBJ1-4; TRBD1 aligns across 9 bases. J was trimmed by 7 bases and V by 5 bases; bases with no gene match: 11. Looked up from germline, CDR1 is SGHTA and CDR2 is FQGNSA. CDR3 size: 16 residues.

The CDR3 DNA follows: TGTGCCAGCAGCTTAGACGCTACGGCAGATACGCAGTATTTT. This gives the protein CASSLDATADTQYF. The gene calls are TRBV11-1 and TRBJ2-3; D unclear. Germline lookup yields CDR1 SGHAT and CDR2 FQDESV (reference sequence). The ends were cut back, 1 base at V and 4 bases at J, with 9 bases in the middle. The CDR3 extends over 14 amino acids. The full variable domain, completed using reference TRBV11-1 and TRBJ2-3, is EAEVAQSPRYKITEKSQAVAFWCDPISGHATLYWYRQILGQGPELLVQFQDESVVDDSQLPKDRFSAERLKGVDSTLKIQPAELGDSAMYLCASSLDATADTQYFGPGTRLTVL.

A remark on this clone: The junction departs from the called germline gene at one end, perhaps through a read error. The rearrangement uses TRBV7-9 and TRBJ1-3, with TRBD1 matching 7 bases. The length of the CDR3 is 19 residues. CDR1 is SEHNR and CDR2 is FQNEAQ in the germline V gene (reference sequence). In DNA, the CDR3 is TGTTCCAGCAGCGTCGAAGCCCTGGGACAGTCAAACTCTGGAAACACCATATATTTT. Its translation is CSSSVEALGQSNSGNTIYF. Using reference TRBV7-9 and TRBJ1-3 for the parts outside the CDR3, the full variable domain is DTGVSQNPRHKITKRGQNVTFRCDPISEHNRLYWYRQTLGQGPEFLTYFQNEAQLEKSRLLSDRFSAERPKGSFSTLEIQRTEQGDSAMYLCSSSVEALGQSNSGNTIYFGEGSWLTVV.

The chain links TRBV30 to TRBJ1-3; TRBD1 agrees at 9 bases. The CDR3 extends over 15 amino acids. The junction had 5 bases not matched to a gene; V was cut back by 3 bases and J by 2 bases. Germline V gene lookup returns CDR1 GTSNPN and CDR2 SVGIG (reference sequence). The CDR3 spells CAWRRDRVTGNTIYF. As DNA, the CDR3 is TGTGCCTGGAGGCGGGACAGGGTAACTGGAAACACCATATATTTT.

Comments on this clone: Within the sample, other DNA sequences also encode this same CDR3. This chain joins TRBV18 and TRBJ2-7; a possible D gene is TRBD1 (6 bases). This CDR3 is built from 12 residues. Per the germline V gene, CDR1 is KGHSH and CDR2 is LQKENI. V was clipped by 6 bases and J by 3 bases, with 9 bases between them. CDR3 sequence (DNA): TGTGCCAGCTCCTCGGACAGCTACGAGCAGTACTTC. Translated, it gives CASSSDSYEQYF.

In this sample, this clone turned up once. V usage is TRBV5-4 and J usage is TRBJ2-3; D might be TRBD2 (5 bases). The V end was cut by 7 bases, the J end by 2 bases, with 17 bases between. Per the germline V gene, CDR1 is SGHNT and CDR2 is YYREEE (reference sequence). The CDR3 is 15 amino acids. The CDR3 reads CASGRDLRATDTQYF. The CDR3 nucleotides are TGTGCCAGCGGACGGGATCTAAGAGCCACAGATACGCAGTATTTT. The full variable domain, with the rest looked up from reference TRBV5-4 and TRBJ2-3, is ETGVTQSPTHLIKTRGQQVTLRCSSQSGHNTVSWYQQALGQGPQFIFQYYREEENGRGNFPPRFSGLQFPNYSSELNVNALELDDSALYLCASGRDLRATDTQYFGPGTRLTVL.

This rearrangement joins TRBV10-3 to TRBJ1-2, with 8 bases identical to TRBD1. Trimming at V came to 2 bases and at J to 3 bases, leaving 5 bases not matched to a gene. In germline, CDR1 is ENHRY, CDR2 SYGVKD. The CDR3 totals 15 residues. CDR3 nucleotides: TGTGCCATCAGTGAGGGACAGGGAACGTACTATGGCTACACCTTC. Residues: CAISEGQGTYYGYTF.

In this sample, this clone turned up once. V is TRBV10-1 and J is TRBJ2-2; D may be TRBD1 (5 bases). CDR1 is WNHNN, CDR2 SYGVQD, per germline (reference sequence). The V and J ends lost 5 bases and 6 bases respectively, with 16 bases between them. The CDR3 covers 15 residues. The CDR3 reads CASSMQGFRAGELFF. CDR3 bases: TGCGCCAGCAGTATGCAGGGTTTTCGGGCCGGGGAGCTGTTTTTT.

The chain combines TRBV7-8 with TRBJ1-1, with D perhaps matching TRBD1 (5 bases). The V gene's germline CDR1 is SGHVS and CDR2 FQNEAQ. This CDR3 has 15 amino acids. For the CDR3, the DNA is TGTGCTTCAAGCTTGCCGACAGCGTTGAACACTGAAGCTTTCTTT. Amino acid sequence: CASSLPTALNTEAFF.

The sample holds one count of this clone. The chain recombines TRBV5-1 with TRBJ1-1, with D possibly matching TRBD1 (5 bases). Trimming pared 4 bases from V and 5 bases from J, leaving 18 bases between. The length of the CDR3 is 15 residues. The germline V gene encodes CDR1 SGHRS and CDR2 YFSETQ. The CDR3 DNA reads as TGCGCCAGCAGCCCCATCGCAGGGCAGGGAACTGAAGCTTTCTTT. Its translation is CASSPIAGQGTEAFF.

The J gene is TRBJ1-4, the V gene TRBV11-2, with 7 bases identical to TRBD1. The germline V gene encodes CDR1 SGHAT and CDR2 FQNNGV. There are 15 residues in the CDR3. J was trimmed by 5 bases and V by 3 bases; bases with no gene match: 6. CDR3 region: CASSFHRDRNEKLFF. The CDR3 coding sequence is TGTGCCAGCAGCTTCCACCGGGACAGAAATGAAAAACTGTTTTTT.

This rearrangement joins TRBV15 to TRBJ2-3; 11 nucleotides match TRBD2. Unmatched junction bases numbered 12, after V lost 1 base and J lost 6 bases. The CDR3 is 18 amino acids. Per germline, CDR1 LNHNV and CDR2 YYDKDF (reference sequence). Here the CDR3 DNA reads TGTGCCACCAGCAGAGTTAGCGGGGGGGCCTCGGGTTGGGATACGCAGTATTTT. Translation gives CATSRVSGGASGWDTQYF.

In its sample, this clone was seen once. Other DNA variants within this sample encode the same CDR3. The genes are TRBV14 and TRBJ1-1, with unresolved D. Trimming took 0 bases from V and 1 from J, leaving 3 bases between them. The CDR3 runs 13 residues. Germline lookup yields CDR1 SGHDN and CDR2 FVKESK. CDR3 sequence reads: CASSQDQNTEAFF. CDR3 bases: TGTGCCAGCAGCCAAGATCAGAACACTGAAGCTTTCTTT. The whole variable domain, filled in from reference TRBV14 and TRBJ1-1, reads EAGVTQFPSHSVIEKGQTVTLRCDPISGHDNLYWYRRVMGKEIKFLLHFVKESKQDESGMPNNRFLAERTGGTYSTLKVQPAELEDSGVYFCASSQDQNTEAFFGQGTRLTVV.

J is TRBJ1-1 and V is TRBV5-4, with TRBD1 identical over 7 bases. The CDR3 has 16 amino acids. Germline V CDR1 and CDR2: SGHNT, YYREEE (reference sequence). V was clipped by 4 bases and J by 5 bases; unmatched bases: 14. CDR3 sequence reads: CASSPSLRTGRTEAFF. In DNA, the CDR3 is TGTGCCAGCAGCCCAAGCTTAAGGACAGGTCGAACTGAAGCTTTCTTT.

CDR3 sequence reads: CASSFRQGQGNSPLHF. The CDR3 DNA follows: TGTGCCAGCAGTTTCCGCCAGGGGCAGGGGAATTCACCCCTCCACTTT. The J gene is TRBJ1-6, the V gene TRBV27; maybe TRBD1 (6 bases). The germline V and J ends were trimmed by 3 bases and 7 bases, with 16 bases remaining between them. The germline gives CDR1 MNHEY, CDR2 SMNVEV (reference sequence). The CDR3 contains 16 residues.